These 13 T cell receptor beta chains came from one sample sequenced in a study of CD8+ T cells in alopecia areata. Investigators isolated RNA and reverse transcribed it into cDNA to act as the sequencing template. Assay: immunoSEQ multiplex PCR; the TCRdb copy retains only in-frame clones and omits some. The repertoire holds 12,000 or so clones, with more than 55% as singletons. Alopecia areata patients provided lesional scalp punch biopsies and peripheral blood. The specimen was skin. Every receptor here comes from a human donor with alopecia areata.

The chain employs TRBV7-6 and TRBJ2-3; TRBD1 agrees at 7 bases. V was clipped by 6 bases and J by 8 bases; unmatched bases: 14. The CDR3 consists of 15 residues. Germline lookup yields CDR1 SGHVS and CDR2 FNYEAQ. The CDR3 spells CASRWDSQGPGTQYF. For the CDR3, the DNA is TGTGCCAGCAGGTGGGACAGTCAGGGGCCCGGTACGCAGTATTTT.

The CDR3 bases are TGTGCCAGCAGGAGCACACGAAACAATGAGCAGTTCTTC. Translated, it gives CASRSTRNNEQFF. The rearrangement joins TRBV7-2 to TRBJ2-1, with D hard to call. Germline CDR1 reads SGHTA; CDR2 reads FQGNSA. This CDR3 has 13 residues. Trimming pared 6 bases from V and 5 bases from J, leaving 11 bases between.

Note on this clone: The junction does not match germline at one end; this may be a read error. This chain links TRBV27 with TRBJ2-5; tentative D call: TRBD2 (5 bases). Germline loops: CDR1 MNHEY, CDR2 SMNVEV (reference sequence). This CDR3 region has 18 residues. The CDR3 protein is CASSLSIESPSYQEIQYF. In DNA, the CDR3 is TGTGCCAGCAGTTTATCGATTGAATCCCCTAGCTACCAAGAGATCCAGTACTTC.

Comments on this clone: Other DNA sequences in the sample encode the same CDR3. J is TRBJ2-5 and V is TRBV6-1; D is unclear. The CDR3 contains 11 residues. The V end was cut by 1 base, the J end by 5 bases, with 2 bases between. Germline CDR1 is MNHNS and CDR2 is SASEGT. CDR3 sequence (DNA): TGTGCCAGCAGTGAAGTTGAGACCCAGTACTTC. This translates into CASSEVETQYF.

The table lists this clone with a few counts. The gene calls are TRBV5-4 and TRBJ2-3; 7 bases fit TRBD2. The germline gives CDR1 SGHNT, CDR2 YYREEE (reference sequence). Trimming at V came to 2 bases and at J to 2 bases, leaving 5 bases not matched to a gene. The CDR3 is 15 amino acids. CDR3 nucleotides: TGTGCCAGCAGCTTCTGGGAGGGCTCCACAGATACGCAGTATTTT. It translates to CASSFWEGSTDTQYF. The whole variable domain, remainder taken from reference TRBV5-4 and TRBJ2-3, is ETGVTQSPTHLIKTRGQQVTLRCSSQSGHNTVSWYQQALGQGPQFIFQYYREEENGRGNFPPRFSGLQFPNYSSELNVNALELDDSALYLCASSFWEGSTDTQYFGPGTRLTVL.

This clone appeared a few times. The J gene is TRBJ2-5, the V gene TRBV5-1; D is unclear. The length of the CDR3 is 13 residues. The V and J ends lost 1 base and 1 base respectively, with 5 bases between them. Germline V gene lookup returns CDR1 SGHRS and CDR2 YFSETQ. The CDR3 DNA follows: TGCGCCAGCAGCTTGATTAGCCAAGAGACCCAGTACTTC. Translated: CASSLISQETQYF.

The chain uses TRBV6-6 and TRBJ1-1, with 8 bases identical to TRBD1. The trim removed 2 bases at V and 4 bases at J, leaving 9 bases unmatched. This CDR3 contains 16 residues. Germline V gene lookup returns CDR1 MNHNY and CDR2 SVGAGI (reference sequence). CDR3 sequence reads: CASSYARGRGVTEAFF. CDR3 coding DNA: TGTGCCAGCAGTTACGCCAGGGGGCGCGGGGTCACTGAAGCTTTCTTT.

This clone showed up just a few times. This sample includes further DNA sequences coding for the same CDR3. The chain employs TRBV11-2 and TRBJ2-2, with unresolved D. This CDR3 is 12 amino acids long. V lost 4 bases, J lost 2 bases, and 2 bases lay in between. Germline V gene data show CDR1 as SGHAT and CDR2 as FQNNGV. CDR3 loop: CASSSNTGELFF. CDR3 sequence (DNA): TGTGCCAGCAGCTCAAACACCGGGGAGCTGTTTTTT. The whole variable domain, remainder taken from reference TRBV11-2 and TRBJ2-2, is EAGVAQSPRYKIIEKRQSVAFWCNPISGHATLYWYQQILGQGPKLLIQFQNNGVVDDSQLPKDRFSAERLKGVDSTLKIQPAKLEDSAVYLCASSSNTGELFFGEGSRLTVL.

The chain links TRBV11-3 to TRBJ2-5; no reliable D call. With 4 bases removed from V and 7 bases from J, the gap between germline ends came to 7 bases. Germline V gene sequence: CDR1 SGHNT, CDR2 YENEEA. The CDR3 runs 11 residues. The CDR3 DNA reads TGTGCCAGCAGCTCCGACGGGACCCAGTACTTC. Protein product: CASSSDGTQYF.

This clone turned up a few times. The chain carries TRBV4-1 and TRBJ2-1, with 7 nucleotides matching TRBD1. The J segment lost 4 bases and the V segment lost 1 base, leaving 10 bases of the junction unmatched. Germline V gives CDR1 MGHRA, CDR2 YSYEKL. There are 17 residues in the CDR3. The CDR3 bases are TGCGCCAGCAGCCAAGTATCCCCCGGGACAGATTACAATGAGCAGTTCTTC. Translation: CASSQVSPGTDYNEQFF.

The chain recombines TRBV29-1 with TRBJ2-7; D tentatively fits TRBD1 or TRBD2 (5 bases each). CDR1 SQVTM and CDR2 ANQGSEA come from the germline V gene. The length of the CDR3 is 15 residues. Deletions cut 5 bases from V and 2 bases from J, with 19 bases between. CDR3 coding DNA: TGCAGCGTTCTCTTAGAGGGGAGAATTACCTACGAGCAGTACTTC. It encodes CSVLLEGRITYEQYF.

This clone was detected a few times. The same CDR3 can be traced to other DNA sequences in this sample. This chain links TRBV27 with TRBJ2-1; 7 nucleotides agree with TRBD1. CDR1 is MNHEY and CDR2 is SMNVEV in the germline V gene (reference sequence). The ends lost 5 bases at V and 4 bases at J; junction bases unmatched: 2. CDR3 length: 13 amino acids. The CDR3 bases are TGTGCCAGCAGTATACAGGGGTACAATGAGCAGTTCTTC. Its protein is CASSIQGYNEQFF.

The V and J genes are TRBV11-2 and TRBJ1-1; the D gene is possibly TRBD1 (6 bases). CDR1 is SGHAT, CDR2 FQNNGV, per germline. The CDR3 is 16 residues long. V lost 0 bases to trimming and J lost 1 base, with 12 bases between them. In nucleotides, the CDR3 is TGTGCCAGCAGCTTAGAATGGGGGCGTTCGAACACTGAAGCTTTCTTT. Protein sequence: CASSLEWGRSNTEAFF.